The 20 T cell receptor beta chains reported below all come from one sample, sequenced in a study of cytomegalovirus exposure and HLA in healthy donors. Produced via immunoSEQ multiplex PCR; TCRdb's table is partial and in-frame only. The table lists under 250,000 clones, more than 75% of them singletons. Sequenced: PBMCs. The receptors come from a man aged 18 to 30 in good health and CMV-seropositive.

The chain links TRBV6-1 to TRBJ1-2; D gene uncertain. The CDR3 spans 13 residues. CDR1 and CDR2 (germline): MNHNS, SASEGT. With 8 bases removed from V and 4 bases from J, the gap between germline ends came to 14 bases. CDR3 sequence reads: CASGLLRAYGYTF. CDR3 bases: TGTGCCAGCGGTCTCCTGAGGGCCTATGGCTACACCTTC.

The sample holds one count of this clone. This chain connects TRBV11-2 to TRBJ2-3; 12 bases are a match to TRBD2. V lost 5 bases to trimming and J lost 6 bases; unmatched junction nucleotides: 9. This CDR3 is 16 amino acids long. CDR1 SGHAT and CDR2 FQNNGV come from the germline V gene. The CDR3 DNA follows: TGTGCCAGCAGCCCCGGACTAGCGGGATCTGCGGATACGCAGTATTTT. It yields the protein CASSPGLAGSADTQYF.

The V gene is TRBV29-1, the J gene TRBJ1-2, with D uncertain. The CDR3 loop spans 12 amino acids. CDR1 SQVTM and CDR2 ANQGSEA come from the germline V gene. V gave up 6 bases and J gave up 4 bases, with 12 bases separating them. For the CDR3, the DNA is TGCAGCGTAGTTACCGATCGCTATGGCTACACCTTC. Its translation is CSVVTDRYGYTF.

This chain links TRBV28 with TRBJ2-1, with D hard to call. There are 15 residues in the CDR3. The germline V and J ends were trimmed by 6 bases and 4 bases, with 16 bases remaining between them. Per germline, CDR1 MDHEN and CDR2 SYDVKM. The CDR3 sequence is CASSRQHRVYNEQFF. The CDR3 DNA reads as TGTGCCAGCAGCCGCCAGCACCGCGTTTACAATGAGCAGTTCTTC. The full variable domain, with the rest looked up from reference TRBV28 and TRBJ2-1, is DVKVTQSSRYLVKRTGEKVFLECVQDMDHENMFWYRQDPGLGLRLIYFSYDVKMKEKGDIPEGYSVSREKKERFSLILESASTNQTSMYLCASSRQHRVYNEQFFGPGTRLTVL.

V is TRBV27 and J is TRBJ2-1; tentatively, D is TRBD1 (5 bases). The V gene lost 4 bases and the J gene lost 8 bases, with 9 bases spanning the gap. This CDR3 has 12 amino acids. Per the germline V gene, CDR1 is MNHEY and CDR2 is SMNVEV (reference sequence). DNA for the CDR3: TGTGCCAGCAGTTCTCAGGGTCATGAGCAGTTCTTC. Translated, it gives CASSSQGHEQFF.

This chain uses TRBV5-6 with TRBJ1-2, with D hard to call. The CDR3 covers 14 residues. Deletions cut 0 bases from V and 6 bases from J, with 12 bases between. The germline V gene has CDR1 SGHDT and CDR2 YYEEEE. DNA for the CDR3: TGTGCCAGCAGCTTGGCGGACCATCCGCATGGCTACACCTTC. Protein: CASSLADHPHGYTF.

This clone has a handful of counts. This chain's CDR3 is CASSVRGPNTEAFF. The CDR3 DNA reads TGTGCCAGCAGCGTCAGGGGACCGAACACTGAAGCTTTCTTT. The rearrangement uses TRBV7-6 and TRBJ1-1; D might be TRBD1 (6 bases). Trimming removed 5 bases at V and 1 base at J, with 11 bases between. The germline CDR1 and CDR2 sequences are SGHVS and FNYEAQ. The CDR3 consists of 14 residues.

A few counts support this clone. The chain has TRBV19 and TRBJ1-2; TRBD1 matches 7 bases. With 4 bases clipped from V and 0 bases from J, the junction kept 5 bases outside the gene matches. The germline gives CDR1 LNHDA, CDR2 SQIVND (reference sequence). This CDR3 has 15 residues. The CDR3, as DNA: TGTGCCAGTAGTACGGGACAGCTGACTAACTATGGCTACACCTTC. This codes for CASSTGQLTNYGYTF.

V gene TRBV19 combines with J gene TRBJ1-5; no definite D call. Germline-derived CDR1 and CDR2 are LNHDA and SQIVND (reference sequence). V lost 7 bases, J lost 4 bases, and 17 bases lay in between. CDR3 size: 15 residues. Here the CDR3 reads CASTPDTSINQPQHF. The DNA for the CDR3 is TGTGCCAGTACCCCTGACACCTCAATTAATCAGCCCCAGCATTTT.

The rearrangement links TRBV30 to TRBJ1-4; D unresolved. CDR1 and CDR2 (germline): GTSNPN, SVGIG (reference sequence). The CDR3 consists of 12 residues. The V end was cut by 1 base, the J end by 7 bases, with 7 bases between. The DNA for the CDR3 is TGTGCCTGGAGTGGAGTGTTTGAAAAACTGTTTTTT. This gives the protein CAWSGVFEKLFF.

This clone was counted a single time. The same CDR3 arises from other DNA sequences in this sample as well. This sequence joins TRBV27 and TRBJ2-7, with D maybe TRBD1 (6 bases). Germline lookup yields CDR1 MNHEY and CDR2 SMNVEV (reference sequence). The CDR3 runs 13 residues. Trimming pared 6 bases from V and 3 bases from J, leaving 12 bases between. In DNA, the CDR3 is TGTGCCAGCAGCCTAGGACAGAGCTACGAGCAGTACTTC. Translation: CASSLGQSYEQYF.

The chain employs TRBV13 and TRBJ1-1; D unclear. The germline V and J ends were trimmed by 7 bases and 3 bases, with 15 bases remaining between them. The CDR3 sequence is 14 residues long. Per germline, CDR1 PRHDT and CDR2 FYEKMQ (reference sequence). DNA for the CDR3: TGTGCCAGCAAAGAGGCCGTGGCGGACACTGAAGCTTTCTTT. Amino acids: CASKEAVADTEAFF.

This chain uses TRBV6-1 with TRBJ1-2; D is unclear. CDR3 size: 13 residues. V shed 3 bases and J shed 7 bases, with 12 bases lying between them. The V gene's germline CDR1 is MNHNS and CDR2 SASEGT. As DNA, the CDR3 is TGTGCCAGCAGTGAGGCGCAGGTCTTTGGCTACACCTTC. Its translation: CASSEAQVFGYTF.

The rearrangement uses TRBV5-1 and TRBJ2-1; tentative D call: TRBD2 (6 bases). Trimming removed 0 bases from V and 8 bases from J, with 9 bases in between. Germline values: CDR1 SGHRS, CDR2 YFSETQ. This CDR3 spans 13 amino acids. CDR3 sequence (DNA): TGCGCCAGCAGCTTGGAGGGGAGGCATGAGCAGTTCTTC. Protein: CASSLEGRHEQFF.

The chain joins TRBV20-1 to TRBJ2-7; unclear D gene. The CDR3 is made up of 11 amino acids. In germline, CDR1 is DFQATT, CDR2 SNEGSKA (reference sequence). V gave up 6 bases and J gave up 3 bases, with 9 bases separating them. CDR3 DNA sequence: TGCAGTGCCAGTCGCCTCTACGAGCAGTACTTC. This gives the protein CSASRLYEQYF.

The gene calls are TRBV5-1 and TRBJ2-6, with D hard to call. Germline V lookup: CDR1 SGHRS, CDR2 YFSETQ. Deletions cut 6 bases from V and 4 bases from J, with 8 bases between. The CDR3 has 13 residues. The CDR3 sequence is CASTNQGANVLTF. Written as DNA, the CDR3 is TGCGCCAGCACAAATCAAGGGGCCAACGTCCTGACTTTC.

V is TRBV29-1 and J is TRBJ2-1; 14 bases agree with TRBD2. The CDR3 runs 17 residues. Per germline, CDR1 SQVTM and CDR2 ANQGSEA. V lost 3 bases and J lost 9; bases outside the gene matches: 13. Here the CDR3 DNA reads TGCAGCGTTGAGGTCCCCCGGGGACTAGCGGGAGCTACTGAGCAGTTCTTC. As protein: CSVEVPRGLAGATEQFF.

This chain's CDR3 is CAWSVGRLSTDTQYF. The CDR3 bases are TGTGCCTGGAGTGTCGGGAGGCTTAGCACAGATACGCAGTATTTT. This chain connects TRBV30 to TRBJ2-3, with 7 bases identical to TRBD2. CDR3 length: 15 amino acids. CDR1 and CDR2 from the germline V gene are GTSNPN and SVGIG (reference sequence). The ends lost 0 bases at V and 0 bases at J; junction bases unmatched: 3.

The DNA of the CDR3 is TGTGCCAGCAACCTGGAAAGTCGGACCGGGGAGCTGTTTTTT. It is translated as CASNLESRTGELFF. The V call is TRBV5-6, the J call TRBJ2-2; D gene unclear. The CDR3 totals 14 residues. V shed 6 bases and J shed 5 bases, with 14 bases lying between them. The germline CDR1 and CDR2 sequences are SGHDT and YYEEEE. The full variable domain, in which reference TRBV5-6 and TRBJ2-2 provide the parts outside the CDR3, is DAGVTQSPTHLIKTRGQQVTLRCSPKSGHDTVSWYQQALGQGPQFIFQYYEEEERQRGNFPDRFSGHQFPNYSSELNVNALLLGDSALYLCASNLESRTGELFFGEGSRLTVL.

Here the CDR3 DNA reads TGTGCCAGCAAGCAACGAGGAGCCAAAAACATTCAGTACTTC. It yields the protein CASKQRGAKNIQYF. The V call is TRBV27, the J call TRBJ2-4; no clear D. Germline V CDR1 and CDR2: MNHEY, SMNVEV (reference sequence). V lost 7 bases, J lost 0 bases, and 10 bases lay in between. This CDR3 is 14 amino acids long.